This record concerns one TCR beta chain sequence. As yet, its antigen is unknown. These data originate in a study of cytomegalovirus exposure and HLA in healthy donors. General study results and limits: TCR beta chains associated with HLA were, in a later analysis, more clonally expanded than equally common others. An analysis that came later showed most CMV-associated TCR beta chains appearing HLA-restricted.

13 Jbeta primers and 60 Vbeta primers were used for the PCR. Assay: immunoSEQ multiplex PCR; the TCRdb copy retains only in-frame clones and omits some. The sample gives 90,000 to 150,000 clones, 65% to 85% of which show up once; approximately 16% is in the top ten. V was pared by 4 bases and J by 9 bases, with 7 bases of the junction left unmatched. Germline CDR1 and CDR2: SGDLS and YYNGEE. This CDR3 is built from 14 residues. Source material: PBMCs. The genes are TRBV9 and TRBJ2-3; 11 nucleotides align to TRBD1. The sequence was collected from a middle-aged man in good health and CMV-seropositive. The CDR3 here is CASSPRTGGGTQYF. The CDR3 DNA reads TGTGCCAGCAGCCCTCGGACAGGGGGCGGAACGCAGTATTTT.